This is a list of T cell receptor beta chains from one sample in a study of CD8 T cells in Susac syndrome. TCRdb re-analysed the immunoSEQ multiplex PCR reads in MiXCR, keeping a single row per CDR3 protein. The sample lists around 150,000 distinct CDR3 sequences, 93% occurring once. The sequencing input was CD4+ T cells from PBMCs. These receptors were collected from a human donor in good health. Both conserved end residues are part of each CDR3. The D gene is left open where the match is weak.

D,J,V,CDR3,DNA
-,TRBJ1-1,TRBV29-1,CSVEVPLAFF,TGCAGCGTTGAGGTGCCGCTAGCTTTCTTT
-,TRBJ1-3,TRBV6-6,CASSSTGANTIYF,TGTGCCAGCAGTTCGACGGGCGCGAACACCATATATTTT
-,TRBJ2-7,TRBV18,CATAGITTYEQYF,TGTGCCACCGCGGGGATTACCACCTACGAGCAGTACTTC
-,TRBJ2-5,TRBV3-1,CASSRREGDSYF,TGTGCCAGCAGCCGAAGGGAAGGGGACTCGTACTTC
-,TRBJ1-2,TRBV3-1,CASSQAETDGYTF,TGTGCCAGCAGCCAAGCAGAGACTGATGGCTACACCTTC
-,TRBJ1-2,TRBV5-1,CASSDTDYGYTF,TGCGCCAGCTCCGACACTGACTATGGCTACACCTTC
TRBD1,TRBJ2-2,TRBV9,CASSPPKGAYTGELFF,TGTGCCAGCAGCCCTCCAAAGGGGGCCTACACCGGGGAGCTGTTTTTT
TRBD1,TRBJ1-2,TRBV2,CASSASQGARGYTF,TGTGCCAGCAGTGCGTCCCAGGGGGCGCGGGGCTACACCTTC
-,TRBJ2-2,TRBV6-1,CASSESRGNTGELFF,TGTGCCAGCAGTGAATCTAGGGGAAACACCGGGGAGCTGTTTTTT
-,TRBJ2-3,TRBV5-1,CASSPHYRTDTQYF,TGCGCCAGCAGCCCTCATTACAGGACAGATACGCAGTATTTT
-,TRBJ2-7,TRBV20-1,CSAQADYEQYF,TGCAGTGCGCAGGCCGACTACGAGCAGTACTTC